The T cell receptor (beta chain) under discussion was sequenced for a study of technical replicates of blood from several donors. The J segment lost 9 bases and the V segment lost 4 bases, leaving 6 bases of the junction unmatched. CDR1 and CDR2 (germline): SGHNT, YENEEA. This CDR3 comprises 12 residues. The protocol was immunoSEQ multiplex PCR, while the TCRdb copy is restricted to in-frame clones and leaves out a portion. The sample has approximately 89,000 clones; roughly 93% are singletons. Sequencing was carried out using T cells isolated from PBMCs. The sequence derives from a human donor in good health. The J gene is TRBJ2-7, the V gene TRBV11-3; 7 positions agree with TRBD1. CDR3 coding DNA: TGTGCCAGCAGCTCATGGGACAGTCTGCAGTACTTC. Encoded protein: CASSSWDSLQYF. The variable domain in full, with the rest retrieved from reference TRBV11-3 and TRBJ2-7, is EAGVVQSPRYKIIEKKQPVAFWCNPISGHNTLYWYLQNLGQGPELLIRYENEEAVDDSQLPKDRFSAERLKGVDSTLKIQPAELGDSAVYLCASSSWDSLQYFGPGTRLTVT.